This T cell receptor beta chain was captured in a study of cytomegalovirus exposure and HLA in healthy donors. Study conclusions and caveats: A later analysis found that most CMV-associated TCR beta chains appeared HLA-restricted. Cytomegalovirus-associated status was assigned to more than 150 TCR beta chains.

The PCR was carried out with 60 Vbeta primers and 13 Jbeta primers. Assay used: immunoSEQ multiplex PCR; TCRdb lists only in-frame clones, some missing. The sample lists over 150,000 clones, 84% occurring once. CDR1 MNHNS and CDR2 SASEGT come from the germline V gene. This CDR3 has 13 amino acids. V lost 4 bases to trimming and J lost 13 bases, with 14 bases between them. This clone showed up just once. No antigen is known for it. The receptor comes from a boy aged 2 to 10 in good health and CMV-seronegative. Input material: PBMCs. The chain combines TRBV6-1 with TRBJ1-6; D gene unclear. CDR3 region: CASSASRGFPLHF. The CDR3, as DNA: TGTGCCAGCAGTGCAAGTCGAGGATTCCCCCTCCACTTT.